Shown below are 18 T cell receptor beta chains from a single sample sequenced in a study of blood T cell repertoires in COVID-19. Using immunoSEQ multiplex PCR, the repertoire was profiled, and TCRdb retains in-frame clones only, with some absent. Seen here are about 180,000 clones, about 90% observed once, and the top ten hold around 1.2%. Sequenced input: PBMCs or T cells enriched from blood (not recorded which). These TCRs come from a human donor with acute COVID-19. The donor label of this sample is uncertain.

J is TRBJ2-3 and V is TRBV7-2, with 11 bases aligning to TRBD2. From germline, CDR1 is SGHTA and CDR2 FQGNSA. V shed 3 bases, J shed 5 bases, and the junction held 10 bases outside the gene matches. The CDR3 extends over 17 amino acids. CDR3 in DNA: TGTGCCAGCAGCTTTGTGGGTAGCGGGGGGGCCCAAGATACGCAGTATTTT. It codes for CASSFVGSGGAQDTQYF.

The genes are TRBV11-2 and TRBJ1-2; 7 nucleotides match TRBD1. CDR3 length equals 15 residues. In germline, CDR1 is SGHAT, CDR2 FQNNGV. V lost 5 bases to trimming and J lost 4 bases; unmatched junction nucleotides: 10. CDR3 in DNA: TGTGCCAGCAGCCTAAGCCGACAGGGAGGCTATGGCTACACCTTC. Protein: CASSLSRQGGYGYTF.

J is TRBJ1-3 and V is TRBV19, with 8 bases fitting TRBD1. V dropped 9 bases and J dropped 3; count of bases not matched to a gene: 7. CDR1 and CDR2 (germline): LNHDA, SQIVND (reference sequence). The CDR3 runs to 14 residues. Written as DNA, the CDR3 is TGTGCCAGCCGGGACAGGACCCATGGAAACACCATATATTTT. It translates to CASRDRTHGNTIYF.

The chain is built from TRBV9 and TRBJ2-2; no clear D. The CDR3 totals 12 residues. Germline V CDR1 and CDR2: SGDLS, YYNGEE. Trimming removed 2 bases at V and 6 bases at J, with 5 bases between. The CDR3 loop reads CASSVLPGELFF. The CDR3 DNA reads as TGTGCCAGCAGCGTCCTCCCCGGGGAGCTGTTTTTT.

J is TRBJ1-2 and V is TRBV6-5; D might be TRBD1 (6 bases). V was clipped by 3 bases and J by 8 bases, with 13 bases between them. Looked up from germline, CDR1 is MNHEY and CDR2 is SVGAGI. The CDR3 is 13 amino acids. The CDR3 DNA sequence: TGTGCCAGCAGTTATTACAGGGAAGACGGCTACACCTTC. As protein: CASSYYREDGYTF.

The chain links TRBV2 to TRBJ2-7; 9 nucleotides match TRBD2. The length of the CDR3 is 13 residues. V gave up 8 bases and J gave up 2 bases; unmatched junction bases: 4. Germline loops: CDR1 SNHLY, CDR2 FYNNEI. The CDR3: CASRASGAYEQYF. CDR3 sequence (DNA): TGTGCCAGCCGGGCTAGCGGGGCCTACGAGCAGTACTTC.

The gene calls are TRBV2 and TRBJ2-1; 11 nucleotides agree with TRBD2. V trimming: 5 bases; J trimming: 4 bases; junction bases outside the gene matches: 13. Germline CDR1 is SNHLY and CDR2 is FYNNEI. The CDR3 contains 18 residues. CDR3 sequence: CASSFNSASGGLYNEQFF. The CDR3 bases are TGTGCCAGCAGTTTCAACTCGGCTAGCGGGGGGCTATACAATGAGCAGTTCTTC.

The rearrangement uses TRBV19 and TRBJ1-1; D is perhaps TRBD1 (6 bases). The V and J ends lost 3 bases and 5 bases respectively, with 13 bases between them. CDR3 size: 14 residues. CDR1 and CDR2 from the germline V gene are LNHDA and SQIVND (reference sequence). This chain's CDR3 is CASSITRTGTEAFF. As DNA, the CDR3 is TGTGCCAGTAGTATTACCCGTACAGGGACTGAAGCTTTCTTT. Complete variable domain (other parts from reference TRBV19 and TRBJ1-1): DGGITQSPKYLFRKEGQNVTLSCEQNLNHDAMYWYRQDPGQGLRLIYYSQIVNDFQKGDIAEGYSVSREKKESFPLTVTSAQKNPTAFYLCASSITRTGTEAFFGQGTRLTVV.

This clone was observed a single time. J is TRBJ2-1 and V is TRBV12-3 or TRBV12-4; 11 nucleotides align to TRBD2. The CDR3 totals 13 residues. Germline trimming cut 7 bases from V and 8 bases from J; bases unmatched to any gene: 4. The CDR3 DNA reads as TGTGCCAGCAAGGCTAGCGGGGGGCATGAGCAGTTCTTC. Its protein is CASKASGGHEQFF.

The chain combines TRBV30 with TRBJ1-6; a weak D match, TRBD1 (6 bases). The V gene lost 2 bases and the J gene lost 10 bases, with 15 bases spanning the gap. From germline, CDR1 is GTSNPN and CDR2 SVGIG (reference sequence). This CDR3 is 14 amino acids long. In DNA form, the CDR3 reads TGTGCCTGGAGTCCCCCAGGGGACGGGTCACCCCTCCACTTT. Amino acids: CAWSPPGDGSPLHF.

The chain has TRBV19 and TRBJ1-3, with unresolved D. Per the germline V gene, CDR1 is LNHDA and CDR2 is SQIVND (reference sequence). The CDR3 is made up of 15 amino acids. V lost 5 bases and J 0 bases, leaving 11 bases between the germline ends. CDR3 region: CASSPQRGSGNTIYF. Written as DNA, the CDR3 is TGTGCCAGTAGTCCCCAACGCGGCTCTGGAAACACCATATATTTT.

The chain's CDR3 is CASSLGGINYGYTF. The CDR3 coding sequence is TGTGCCAGCAGCTTAGGTGGCATTAACTATGGCTACACCTTC. The chain joins TRBV7-2 to TRBJ1-2; D is undetermined. This CDR3 is built from 14 residues. CDR1 SGHTA and CDR2 FQGNSA come from the germline V gene. Trimming shortened V by 1 base and J by 1 base, and 7 bases separated the two germline ends.

This chain uses TRBV6-5 with TRBJ1-2, with TRBD1 matching over 7 bases. The germline V gene has CDR1 MNHEY and CDR2 SVGAGI. The CDR3 extends over 13 amino acids. The J segment lost 7 bases and the V segment lost 4 bases, leaving 6 bases of the junction unmatched. CDR3 sequence reads: CASSSDRNAGYTF. CDR3 coding DNA: TGTGCCAGCAGTTCGGACAGGAACGCTGGCTACACCTTC.

The rearrangement links TRBV7-3 to TRBJ2-3; D perhaps matches TRBD1 (7 bases). V was pared by 6 bases and J by 4 bases, with 20 bases between. The V gene's germline CDR1 is SGHTA and CDR2 FQGTGA. CDR3 length: 16 amino acids. CDR3 nucleotides: TGTGCCAGCAGTCGTCTCAGCGGAGGGGGCGCAGATACGCAGTATTTT. It specifies CASSRLSGGGADTQYF. Full variable domain (missing parts from reference TRBV7-3 and TRBJ2-3): GAGVSQTPSNKVTEKGKYVELRCDPISGHTALYWYRQSLGQGPEFLIYFQGTGAADDSGLPNDRFFAVRPEGSVSTLKIQRTERGDSAVYLCASSRLSGGGADTQYFGPGTRLTVL.

The V call is TRBV6-4, the J call TRBJ2-4, with 7 bases lining up with TRBD1. The germline CDR1 and CDR2 sequences are MRHNA and SNTAGT. Trimming at V came to 0 bases and at J to 0 bases, leaving 11 bases not matched to a gene. The CDR3 spans 19 residues. The CDR3 region has the DNA TGTGCCAGCAGTGACTCGATAGCCCGGGACAGACTAGCCAAAAACATTCAGTACTTC. This codes for CASSDSIARDRLAKNIQYF.

V usage is TRBV5-4 and J usage is TRBJ2-6; 8 nucleotides match TRBD2. The CDR3 has 18 residues. Trimming cost V 6 bases and J 3 bases; bases outside gene matches: 14. Germline V lookup: CDR1 SGHNT, CDR2 YYREEE (reference sequence). CDR3 sequence: CASIEPPGLVGGANVLTF. Written as DNA, the CDR3 is TGTGCCAGCATCGAACCCCCGGGACTAGTCGGTGGGGCCAACGTCCTGACTTTC. The variable domain in full, with the rest retrieved from reference TRBV5-4 and TRBJ2-6, is ETGVTQSPTHLIKTRGQQVTLRCSSQSGHNTVSWYQQALGQGPQFIFQYYREEENGRGNFPPRFSGLQFPNYSSELNVNALELDDSALYLCASIEPPGLVGGANVLTFGAGSRLTVL.

The rearrangement links TRBV5-4 to TRBJ2-7; tentatively, D is TRBD2 (5 bases). CDR3 length equals 15 residues. Germline V lookup: CDR1 SGHNT, CDR2 YYREEE (reference sequence). The V and J ends lost 6 bases and 3 bases respectively, with 19 bases between them. CDR3 amino acids: CASTRRDGGLYEQYF. CDR3 nucleotide sequence: TGTGCCAGCACCCGCCGCGACGGCGGGCTCTACGAGCAGTACTTC.

The chain couples TRBV4-1 to TRBJ2-3; TRBD2 matches 16 bases. Germline V gives CDR1 MGHRA, CDR2 YSYEKL. This CDR3 is 15 amino acids long. J gave up 8 bases and V 3 bases, and 2 bases lay outside the gene matches. The CDR3 protein is CASSHGTSGGGTQYF. CDR3 coding DNA: TGCGCCAGCAGCCACGGGACTAGCGGGGGGGGTACGCAGTATTTT.